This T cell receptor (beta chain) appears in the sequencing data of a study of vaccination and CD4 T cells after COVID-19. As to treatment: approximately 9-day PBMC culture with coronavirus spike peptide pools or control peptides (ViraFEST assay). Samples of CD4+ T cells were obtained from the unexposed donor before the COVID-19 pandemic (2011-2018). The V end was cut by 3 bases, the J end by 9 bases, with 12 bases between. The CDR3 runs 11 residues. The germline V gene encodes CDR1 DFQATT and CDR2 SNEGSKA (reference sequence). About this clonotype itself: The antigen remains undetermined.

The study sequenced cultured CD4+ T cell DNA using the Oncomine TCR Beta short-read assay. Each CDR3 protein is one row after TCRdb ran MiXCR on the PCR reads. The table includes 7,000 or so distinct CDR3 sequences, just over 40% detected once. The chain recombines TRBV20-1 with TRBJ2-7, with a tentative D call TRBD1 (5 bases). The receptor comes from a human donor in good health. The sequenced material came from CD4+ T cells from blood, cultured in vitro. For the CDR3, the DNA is TGCAGTGCTAGCTACAGGTCATCGCAGTACTTC. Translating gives CSASYRSSQYF.